Below, 27 T cell receptor beta chains from the same sample are listed, as sequenced in a study of early T cells in non-severe SARS-CoV-2 infection. TCRdb itself ran the 5' RACE reads through MiXCR, one entry per CDR3 protein. Among tens of thousands of distinct CDR3 sequences, 4% to 5.5% were seen once, and the ten largest hold around 5.2%. Input material: whole blood. The receptors come from an adult who was a healthcare worker with PCR-confirmed SARS-CoV-2 infection or an uninfected control (not recorded which).

Ten or more counts support this clonotype. The CDR3: CASSEGRMASTLTYEQYF. Here the CDR3 DNA reads TGTGCCAGCAGTGAAGGGAGGATGGCTAGCACATTAACCTACGAGCAGTACTTC. The chain couples TRBV2 to TRBJ2-7; D possibly corresponds to TRBD2 (5 bases). The CDR3 is 18 residues long. The V end was cut by 1 base, the J end by 2 bases, with 21 bases between. Germline CDR1 is SNHLY and CDR2 is FYNNEI.

This clonotype was detected many times. V gene TRBV5-1 combines with J gene TRBJ1-1; unclear D gene. The V gene's germline CDR1 is SGHRS and CDR2 YFSETQ. The germline V and J ends were trimmed by 0 bases and 7 bases, with 13 bases remaining between them. This CDR3 region has 14 residues. CDR3 DNA: TGCGCCAGCAGCTTGGTCGGAGGTACCGGTGAAGCTTTCTTT. Translated: CASSLVGGTGEAFF.

This clonotype was recorded many times. This chain uses TRBV6-1 with TRBJ2-1, with TRBD1 matching 7 bases. Looked up from germline, CDR1 is MNHNS and CDR2 is SASEGT. This CDR3 contains 13 residues. The J segment lost 9 bases and the V segment lost 6 bases, leaving 8 bases of the junction unmatched. DNA of the CDR3: TGTGCCAGCAGCCTCGACAGGGAATTTGAGCAGTTCTTC. Its translation: CASSLDREFEQFF.

This clonotype was detected many times. The chain combines TRBV9 with TRBJ2-3; no clear D. Germline loops: CDR1 SGDLS, CDR2 YYNGEE. Deletions cut 0 bases from V and 2 bases from J, with 10 bases between. The CDR3 is made up of 15 amino acids. The CDR3 loop is CASSVDSATTDTQYF. CDR3 DNA sequence: TGTGCCAGCAGCGTAGATTCGGCAACCACAGATACGCAGTATTTT.

With regard to this clonotype: It may be a read error: a sequence one base away is much more abundant. Here the CDR3 reads CVSSLARRGLMSKNIQYF. In nucleotides, the CDR3 is TGTGTCAGCAGTTTAGCCCGACGGGGCCTTATGTCCAAAAACATTCAGTACTTC. The genes are TRBV12-3 or TRBV12-4 and TRBJ2-4; TRBD1 or TRBD2 may be the D gene (5 bases each). The CDR3 spans 18 residues.

This clonotype was seen repeatedly, ten times or more. The chain joins TRBV5-6 to TRBJ2-1; TRBD1 is a possible D gene (5 bases). V was trimmed by 4 bases and J by 4 bases, leaving 18 bases between them. This CDR3 is 16 amino acids long. Germline V CDR1 and CDR2: SGHDT, YYEEEE. The CDR3 nucleotides read TGTGCCAGCAGCCGAGATGCAGGGTGGGGATACAATGAGCAGTTCTTC. Protein product: CASSRDAGWGYNEQFF.

In its sample, this clonotype was seen a few times. The chain couples TRBV5-8 to TRBJ1-3; D unclear. The CDR3 length is 15 residues. Looked up from germline, CDR1 is SGHTS and CDR2 is YDEGEE. Trimming removed 4 bases at V and 0 bases at J, with 11 bases between. CDR3 amino acids: CASSQQIISGNTIYF. As DNA, the CDR3 is TGTGCCAGCAGCCAGCAAATAATCTCTGGAAACACCATATATTTT.

This clonotype was detected only a few times. CDR3 in amino acids: CASSYLSGSYNEQFF. DNA for the CDR3: TGTGCCAGCAGTTACCTTAGCGGCTCCTACAATGAGCAGTTCTTC. This sequence joins TRBV6-2 or TRBV6-3 and TRBJ2-1, with TRBD2 as a possible D gene (6 bases). The CDR3 runs to 15 residues. Germline values: CDR1 MNHEY, CDR2 SVGEGT. V shed 2 bases and J shed 0 bases, with 8 bases lying between them.

This clonotype has a handful of counts. CDR3 in amino acids: CSARGTAYEQYF. CDR3 bases: TGCAGTGCTAGAGGGACAGCCTACGAGCAGTACTTC. V and J are TRBV20-1 and TRBJ2-7; tentatively, D is TRBD1 (6 bases). V lost 1 base to trimming and J lost 2 bases, with 6 bases between them. The CDR3 has 12 residues. Germline V gene lookup returns CDR1 DFQATT and CDR2 SNEGSKA (reference sequence).

Notes on this clonotype: One end of the junction does not line up with germline, which may come from a read error. The rearrangement uses TRBV20-1 and TRBJ1-1, with 9 bases identical to TRBD1. The CDR3 runs to 15 residues. Germline loops: CDR1 DFQATT, CDR2 SNEGSKA (reference sequence). In nucleotides, the CDR3 is TGCAGTGCTAGCCTTGTTTGGACAGGGGCTCGAGGGCGAATCTTT. It yields the protein CSASLVWTGARGRIF.

This clonotype was detected many times. The chain has TRBV9 and TRBJ2-1; D remains unclear. The CDR3 is made up of 14 amino acids. Deletions cut 0 bases from V and 4 bases from J, with 8 bases between. Germline loops: CDR1 SGDLS, CDR2 YYNGEE. The DNA of the CDR3 is TGTGCCAGCAGCGTAGCGGATATATACAATGAGCAGTTCTTC. This gives the protein CASSVADIYNEQFF.

This clonotype occurred many times. The chain joins TRBV27 to TRBJ2-7; D possibly matches TRBD1 or TRBD2 (7 bases each). Germline assignment: CDR1 MNHEY and CDR2 SMNVEV (reference sequence). With 5 bases removed from V and 11 bases from J, the gap between germline ends came to 16 bases. This CDR3 has 12 residues. CDR3 protein: CASSPTGRVEYF. The CDR3 DNA is TGTGCCAGCAGTCCGACAGGGAGGGTTGAGTACTTC.

In this sample, this clonotype turned up many times. The gene calls are TRBV7-2 and TRBJ2-3; 11 nucleotides align to TRBD2. Germline CDR1 reads SGHTA; CDR2 reads FQGNSA. This CDR3 contains 17 residues. V was clipped by 2 bases and J by 1 base; unmatched bases: 5. The DNA for the CDR3 is TGTGCCAGCAGCTTAAGCCGACTAGCGGGGCGCACAGATACGCAGTATTTT. This translates into CASSLSRLAGRTDTQYF. The variable domain in full, completed from reference TRBV7-2 and TRBJ2-3, reads GAGVSQSPSNKVTEKGKDVELRCDPISGHTALYWYRQSLGQGLEFLIYFQGNSAPDKSGLPSDRFSAERTGGSVSTLTIQRTQQEDSAVYLCASSLSRLAGRTDTQYFGPGTRLTVL.

This clonotype was observed at least ten times. The J gene is TRBJ2-7, the V gene TRBV3-2. TRBV3-2 is a pseudogene. This CDR3 region has 12 residues. The CDR3 sequence: CASSQDLYEQYF. CDR3 DNA: TGTGCCAGCAGCCAAGATCTCTACGAGCAGTACTTC.

This clonotype was counted at least ten times. V is TRBV20-1 and J is TRBJ1-1, with D possibly matching TRBD1 (6 bases). V lost 3 bases and J lost 5, with 13 bases in between. The CDR3 totals 13 residues. Germline CDR1 and CDR2: DFQATT and SNEGSKA (reference sequence). This chain's CDR3 is CSAREGGMTEAFF. The CDR3 DNA reads TGCAGTGCTAGGGAGGGGGGGATGACTGAAGCTTTCTTT.

On this clonotype itself: The junction differs from germline at one of its ends, possibly a read error. The J gene is TRBJ2-1, the V gene TRBV30; 8 bases are shared with TRBD1. Germline CDR1 and CDR2: GTSNPN and SVGIG (reference sequence). The CDR3 covers 11 residues. CDR3 protein: CAWSAGQAYDF. The DNA for the CDR3 is TGTGCCTGGAGCGCGGGACAGGCCTATGACTTC. The full variable domain, its missing parts supplied by reference TRBV30 and TRBJ2-1, is SQTIHQWPATLVQPVGSPLSLECTVEGTSNPNLYWYRQAAGRGLQLLFYSVGIGQISSEVPQNLSASRPQDRQFILSSKKLLLSDSGFYLCAWSAGQAYDFGPGTRLTVL.

This clonotype was observed a few times. The genes are TRBV30 and TRBJ1-2; the match to TRBD1 covers 9 bases. The germline V gene has CDR1 GTSNPN and CDR2 SVGIG (reference sequence). After removal of 2 bases from V and 8 bases from J, the junction contained 9 bases not matched to a gene. The CDR3 spans 14 residues. The CDR3 spells CAWSHGQGPLGYTF. CDR3 bases: TGTGCCTGGAGTCACGGACAGGGGCCGTTAGGCTACACCTTC.

The sample holds many counts of this clonotype. The chain carries TRBV7-2 and TRBJ2-3; D gene uncertain. V was cut by 1 base and J by 2 bases, with 10 bases left in between. The CDR3 is 15 amino acids. The germline CDR1 and CDR2 sequences are SGHTA and FQGNSA. The CDR3: CASSLEGFSTDTQYF. In DNA, the CDR3 is TGTGCCAGCAGCTTAGAGGGTTTCTCCACAGATACGCAGTATTTT.

Many counts were recorded for this clonotype. The gene calls are TRBV20-1 and TRBJ2-1; D might be TRBD1 or TRBD2, each matching 5 bases. The CDR3 loop spans 15 amino acids. V was shortened by 0 bases and J by 6 bases, with 15 bases between the two germline ends. The germline gives CDR1 DFQATT, CDR2 SNEGSKA (reference sequence). The CDR3 nucleotides are TGCAGTGCTAGAGATCCGGACGGGGCCTCCAATGAGCAGTTCTTC. Protein sequence: CSARDPDGASNEQFF.

This clonotype was counted many times. This chain joins TRBV24-1 and TRBJ2-3, with D possibly being TRBD2 (6 bases). The germline CDR1 and CDR2 sequences are KGHDR and SFDVKD. The germline V and J ends were trimmed by 7 bases and 6 bases, with 19 bases remaining between them. The CDR3 spans 15 residues. The CDR3 DNA follows: TGTGCCACCAGAGGGCGGGGCGCCGGAGCGGATACGCAGTATTTT. It is translated as CATRGRGAGADTQYF.

This clonotype was counted at least ten times. This chain connects TRBV19 to TRBJ2-7; D not certain. The germline V and J ends were trimmed by 6 bases and 3 bases, with 18 bases remaining between them. The CDR3 totals 15 residues. CDR1 is LNHDA, CDR2 SQIVND, per germline (reference sequence). CDR3 in amino acids: CASSPQASAIYEQYF. CDR3 nucleotide sequence: TGTGCCAGTAGCCCTCAGGCAAGCGCGATCTACGAGCAGTACTTC.

This clonotype was detected many times. The gene calls are TRBV5-4 and TRBJ1-1; perhaps TRBD1 as D (6 bases). Germline V lookup: CDR1 SGHNT, CDR2 YYREEE (reference sequence). The V end lost 3 bases, the J end lost 0 bases, and 12 bases lay between the germline ends. The CDR3 length is 15 residues. The CDR3 DNA reads as TGTGCCAGCAGCTCCCTAGGGACATTGAACACTGAAGCTTTCTTT. This encodes CASSSLGTLNTEAFF. Filled out from reference TRBV5-4 and TRBJ1-1, the complete variable domain reads ETGVTQSPTHLIKTRGQQVTLRCSSQSGHNTVSWYQQALGQGPQFIFQYYREEENGRGNFPPRFSGLQFPNYSSELNVNALELDDSALYLCASSSLGTLNTEAFFGQGTRLTVV.

This clonotype showed up many times. This chain uses TRBV13 with TRBJ1-5, with a weak D call TRBD1 (5 bases). V lost 3 bases and J lost 9, with 9 bases in between. This CDR3 has 12 amino acids. CDR1 and CDR2 (germline): PRHDT, FYEKMQ (reference sequence). The CDR3 nucleotides read TGTGCCAGCAGCTTTCAGGGTCGGCCCCAGCATTTT. This encodes CASSFQGRPQHF.

In its sample, this clonotype was seen many times. The J gene is TRBJ1-2, the V gene TRBV27; 8 bases align to TRBD1. V was pared by 4 bases and J by 6 bases, with 4 bases of the junction left unmatched. This CDR3 region has 13 residues. CDR1 is MNHEY, CDR2 SMNVEV, per germline (reference sequence). This CDR3 is CASSWTGSDGYTF. The CDR3 bases are TGTGCCAGCAGTTGGACAGGGTCTGATGGCTACACCTTC.

This chain joins TRBV6-2 or TRBV6-3 and TRBJ2-3; 10 bases match TRBD2. Looked up from germline, CDR1 is MNHEY and CDR2 is SVGEGT. There are 15 residues in the CDR3. Unmatched junction bases numbered 8, after V lost 6 bases and J lost 5 bases. CDR3 sequence reads: CASSRLAGVGDTQYF. CDR3 bases: TGTGCCAGCAGCCGCCTAGCGGGAGTGGGAGATACGCAGTATTTT.

This clonotype was seen ten or more times. This rearrangement joins TRBV4-1 to TRBJ2-7; 9 bases agree with TRBD2. Losses at the gene ends were 4 bases for V and 5 bases for J; bases not matched to a gene: 15. CDR1 MGHRA and CDR2 YSYEKL come from the germline V gene. The CDR3 extends over 17 amino acids. The CDR3 loop reads CASSPRGAGGGSHEQYF. In DNA form, the CDR3 reads TGCGCCAGCAGCCCCAGAGGTGCGGGAGGGGGTAGCCACGAGCAGTACTTC.

The table lists this clonotype with many counts. The chain recombines TRBV10-2 with TRBJ2-7; 9 positions match TRBD1. The CDR3 is 16 residues long. After removal of 6 bases from V and 2 bases from J, the junction contained 11 bases not matched to a gene. In germline, CDR1 is WSHSY, CDR2 SAAADI. The CDR3 DNA reads TGCGCCAGCAGGGACACTGGGACAGGGAGGACCTACGAGCAGTACTTC. Translation gives CASRDTGTGRTYEQYF.